This TCR beta chain was sequenced for a study of molecular identifiers for immune sequencing clone quantification. MiXCR was run by TCRdb on the PCR reads, yielding one entry per CDR3 protein. Here the sample spans some 680,000 distinct CDR3 sequences, about 25% being singletons. This CDR3 has 14 residues. The J segment lost 2 bases and the V segment lost 5 bases, leaving 6 bases of the junction unmatched. From germline, CDR1 is MNHEY and CDR2 SMNVEV (reference sequence). Many counts were recorded for this clonotype. This rearrangement joins TRBV27 to TRBJ2-7; 7 nucleotides agree with TRBD2. Sequencing used naive CD8+ T cells from blood, with Jurkat cell RNA spiked in. This sample's subset: FACS-sorted CD8+CD4-CCR7+CD45RA+ naive T cells. The TCR sequence derives from a human donor in good health. Some libraries in this study had Jurkat cell RNA spiked in. CDR3 sequence reads: CASSMTGTTYEQYF. CDR3 sequence (DNA): TGTGCCAGCAGTATGACCGGGACTACCTACGAGCAGTACTTC.